This TCR beta chain was recorded in a study of T cells in Graves' hyperthyroidism and ophthalmopathy. Looking at the study overall: Peripheral blood was secured at the point of initial diagnosis, before any treatment.

Researchers took RNA transcripts and amplified the TCR beta CDR3 regions from them. The HTBI primer set drove a first-round RT-PCR of the TCR CDR3. TCRdb reprocessed the multiplex PCR reads with MiXCR, giving one entry per CDR3 protein. The table has around 720,000 distinct CDR3 sequences, about a third seen once. These patients, aged 18 to 65, had recently diagnosed hyperthyroidism lasting under 2 months. This CDR3 is built from 14 residues. V was clipped by 5 bases and J by 5 bases; unmatched bases: 6. Looked up from germline, CDR1 is MNHEY and CDR2 is SVGAGI. This sequence originates from a woman aged 35 to 49 with Graves' hyperthyroidism. The chain couples TRBV6-5 to TRBJ2-5, with 9 bases that match TRBD2. Material for sequencing was blood. CDR3 in amino acids: CASSGRTSVETQYF. As DNA, the CDR3 is TGTGCCAGCAGTGGGCGGACTAGCGTGGAGACCCAGTACTTC.